This T cell receptor beta chain was recorded in a study of neurological immune-mediated disorders (dated by TCRdb to about 2019). Some background on the complete study: Among the roughly 35 multiple sclerosis patients, around 30 had relapsing-remitting MS and 3 had secondary progressive MS. Peripheral blood TCR-beta repertoires from HTLV-I-associated myelopathy (HAM/TSP) patients, multiple sclerosis patients and healthy controls were compared by UMI-based sequencing. The cohort comprised about 68 subjects: roughly 15 HAM/TSP patients, approximately 34 multiple sclerosis patients and around 20 healthy controls. The approximately 100 TCR-beta libraries included longitudinal samples, technical triplicates and paired sorted CD4+ and CD8+ T-cell subsets alongside PBMC samples. On the study overall, not on this receptor specifically: Repertoires from 18 of 34 MS patients were grouped by phylogenetic analysis into a cluster of related CDR3 sequences, suggesting a possible repertoire-level signature. Expanded clones from different subjects shared no identical CDR3 amino acid sequences, which suggests that TCR-beta repertoires were private in all groups. TCR clonal expansion was highest in HAM/TSP patients and lowest in MS patients, with MS patients falling below even healthy controls. No clinical or MRI features were associated with the MS cluster, and the authors said that larger cohorts are needed.

The CDR3 has 15 amino acids, counting the end cysteine and phenylalanine. Kept here is only the CDR3 DNA, which spans 45 bases and is read in frame from base 1. This clonotype was seen ten or more times. This receptor's antigen is unknown. One end of the junction does not line up with germline, which may come from a read error. cDNA was synthesized by template-switch 5'RACE using a primer carrying a 10-nucleotide random unique molecular identifier by which each TCR transcript was tagged. Every sequencing run yielded over 190 million TCR-beta sequences covering 15-18 subjects. Total RNA was extracted with the RNeasy kit. The KAPA Real-time Library Amplification kit was used to amplify TCR-beta VDJ regions with primers targeting the TCR constant region and the 5'RACE anchor. A first PCR added sample indexes and Illumina adaptors, and a second PCR then raised library yield. After Ampure bead purification, the TCR product of roughly 650 bp was size-selected on a 2% E-gel SizeSelection system. Before pooling, libraries had their quality checked on a Bioanalyzer, their concentration measured with Qubit, and their quantity determined with the Kapa Library Quantification kit. Paired-end 2 x 150 bp sequencing of the libraries was performed on an Illumina HiSeq 2500. To increase sequence diversity, about 25-31% phiX was spiked into each library pool. As for the authors' bioinformatics: The UMI-based MiGEC pipeline processed quality-filtered reads and removed over 80% of raw TCR sequences during error correction. VDJ genes were aligned to IMGT germline references, and each clonotype was defined by a unique CDR3 amino acid sequence together with V-J genes. Clonal expansion, Shannon diversity and CDR3 relatedness were evaluated with VDJtools (CalcPairwiseDistances, ClusterSamples), while phylogenetic trees were built in CLCbio workbench. A clone was classed as expanded if it had 8 or more unique UMIs, a cutoff based on coefficient-of-variation modelling across technical triplicates. The raw public reads went through TCRdb reprocessing: fastp at Q25, MiXCR clone calling, in-frame beta chains kept. Each CDR3 protein appears once, grouped with its most common genes and DNA. TCRdb, rather than the study authors, made the V and J calls. The sample table contains about 66,000 distinct CDR3 sequences; only one count was recorded for around 3.1% of them. The ten largest clonotypes hold 3.7% of the sample.

For unsorted PBMC libraries, 2 million PBMCs were used after storage in RNAlater at -80 degrees C until RNA extraction. The multiple sclerosis patients were enrolled in a US clinical protocol that evaluated disease progression with magnetic resonance imaging. Peripheral blood underwent Ficoll-Hypaque density gradient centrifugation to isolate PBMCs, which were then cryopreserved in liquid nitrogen. Specimen: PBMCs. The source is a man between 35 and 55 years old with multiple sclerosis. The chain couples TRBV12-3 or TRBV12-4 to TRBJ1-3, with TRBD1 perhaps the D gene, on 5 matching bases. The nucleotides are TGTGCCAGCAGCTTAGGGGCCAGCTCTGGAAACACCATATATTTT. This yields the protein CASSLGASSGNTIYF.